A single sample is the source of the 19 T cell receptor beta chains below, sequenced in a study of blood T cell repertoires in COVID-19. The repertoire was sequenced with immunoSEQ multiplex PCR; TCRdb's copy has only in-frame clones and lacks some. In the table there are approximately 81,000 clones, approximately 89% of which are singletons. The specimen was peripheral blood. These TCRs come from a man in his 70s with active or convalescent COVID-19.

The CDR3 DNA follows: TGCGCCAGCAGCTTGAGTTTAGCGACAGATACGCAGTATTTT. Translation gives CASSLSLATDTQYF. V usage is TRBV5-1 and J usage is TRBJ2-3, with D possibly TRBD2 on 5 matching bases. This CDR3 comprises 14 residues. Germline loops: CDR1 SGHRS, CDR2 YFSETQ. V lost 1 base to trimming and J lost 3 bases, with 9 bases between them. Based on the CDR3 plus reference TRBV5-1 and TRBJ2-3, the full variable domain is KAGVTQTPRYLIKTRGQQVTLSCSPISGHRSVSWYQQTPGQGLQFLFEYFSETQRNKGNFPGRFSGRQFSNSRSEMNVSTLELGDSALYLCASSLSLATDTQYFGPGTRLTVL.

Written as DNA, the CDR3 is TGTGCCAGCAGCCCCCTCGGACTGCTGAACACCGGGGAGCTGTTTTTT. Amino acids: CASSPLGLLNTGELFF. The chain is built from TRBV5-5 and TRBJ2-2; the D gene is possibly TRBD2 (5 bases). Germline V lookup: CDR1 SGHKS, CDR2 YYEKEE (reference sequence). The CDR3 is 16 amino acids. V lost 4 bases, J lost 1 base, and 14 bases lay in between.

J is TRBJ2-7 and V is TRBV2; TRBD1 matches 8 bases. This CDR3 is built from 13 residues. Germline assignment: CDR1 SNHLY and CDR2 FYNNEI. V was pared by 11 bases and J by 0 bases, with 6 bases of the junction left unmatched. For the CDR3, the DNA is TGTGCCGAAGGGGACAGGCACTCCTACGAGCAGTACTTC. It yields the protein CAEGDRHSYEQYF.

The chain is built from TRBV5-1 and TRBJ2-7; perhaps TRBD2 as D (6 bases). The CDR3 extends over 14 amino acids. Germline values: CDR1 SGHRS, CDR2 YFSETQ. With 0 bases removed from V and 0 bases from J, the gap between germline ends came to 7 bases. The CDR3, as DNA: TGCGCCAGCAGCTTGGTGCGGGACTCCTACGAGCAGTACTTC. This translates into CASSLVRDSYEQYF.

The rearrangement joins TRBV25-1 to TRBJ2-5, with D tentatively TRBD1 (5 bases). Germline CDR1 and CDR2: MGHDK and SYGVNS. Trimming shortened V by 4 bases and J by 5 bases, and 17 bases separated the two germline ends. The CDR3 is 15 amino acids. CDR3 DNA: TGTGCCAGCAGTGTCTCAGGGTATGTGTTCGAGACCCAGTACTTC. Its translation is CASSVSGYVFETQYF.

The chain employs TRBV5-1 and TRBJ2-3, with 7 bases fitting TRBD1. V shed 3 bases, J shed 3 bases, and the junction held 10 bases outside the gene matches. This CDR3 has 16 residues. Germline assignment: CDR1 SGHRS and CDR2 YFSETQ. The CDR3 reads CASSSRDRAVTDTQYF. CDR3 DNA sequence: TGCGCCAGCAGCTCCCGTGACAGGGCAGTTACAGATACGCAGTATTTT.

V and J are TRBV12-5 and TRBJ1-2; possibly TRBD1 for D (5 bases). The V gene's germline CDR1 is LGHNT and CDR2 FRNRAP. The CDR3 spans 15 residues. Trimming removed 0 bases at V and 3 bases at J, with 11 bases between. As DNA, the CDR3 is TGTGCTAGTGGTTTGGTTAGGGCAGGGCACTATGGCTACACCTTC. It codes for CASGLVRAGHYGYTF.

About this clone: The junction departs from germline at one end; a sequencing error may be responsible. V is TRBV5-1 and J is TRBJ1-5; TRBD1 is a possible D gene (6 bases). CDR3 length: 15 amino acids. The germline gives CDR1 SGHRS, CDR2 YFSETQ. CDR3 sequence (DNA): TGCGCCAGCAGCTTGGTAGGGGGTGGCAATCAGTCCCAGCATTTT. The encoded protein is CASSLVGGGNQSQHF.

This clone was counted once. V gene TRBV9 combines with J gene TRBJ1-3, with TRBD1 identical over 8 bases. Germline CDR1 is SGDLS and CDR2 is YYNGEE. The CDR3 is 15 amino acids. V gave up 3 bases and J gave up 7 bases; unmatched junction bases: 9. CDR3 loop: CASSGQGASFNTIYF. CDR3 in DNA: TGTGCCAGCAGCGGCCAGGGGGCGAGTTTCAACACCATATATTTT.

The chain carries TRBV3-1 (or the pseudogene TRBV3-2) and TRBJ2-7; 8 positions agree with TRBD2. Trimming removed 4 bases from V and 6 bases from J; junction bases left unmatched: 17. CDR1 is LGHDT, CDR2 YNNKEL, per germline (reference sequence). This CDR3 is built from 17 residues. DNA for the CDR3: TGTGCCAGCAGCCCAACAACCGGAGGGCGGGGGGCCCGCGAGCAGTACTTC. This translates into CASSPTTGGRGAREQYF.

The gene calls are TRBV5-6 and TRBJ2-7; D may be TRBD1 (5 bases). CDR3 length: 16 amino acids. Germline CDR1 is SGHDT and CDR2 is YYEEEE. The V and J ends lost 0 bases and 0 bases respectively, with 13 bases between them. CDR3 nucleotide sequence: TGTGCCAGCAGCTTGGGCCAGGGATTCGGCTCCTACGAGCAGTACTTC. The encoded protein is CASSLGQGFGSYEQYF.

With respect to this clone: Additional DNA sequences in this sample encode the identical CDR3. The chain has TRBV19 and TRBJ1-4; 8 bases match TRBD1. Germline V gives CDR1 LNHDA, CDR2 SQIVND (reference sequence). The junction had 5 bases not matched to a gene; V was cut back by 6 bases and J by 5 bases. The CDR3 loop spans 14 amino acids. Written as DNA, the CDR3 is TGTGCCAGTAGGACAGGGGCGGTGAATGAAAAACTGTTTTTT. Translating gives CASRTGAVNEKLFF.

This chain joins TRBV20-1 and TRBJ2-3; 8 nucleotides align to TRBD2. With V trimmed by 3 bases and J by 2 bases, 10 bases remained unmatched. Germline V gene sequence: CDR1 DFQATT, CDR2 SNEGSKA (reference sequence). CDR3 length equals 16 residues. CDR3 protein: CSASGRGGGITDTQYF. The CDR3 coding sequence is TGCAGTGCTAGTGGCAGAGGCGGGGGGATCACAGATACGCAGTATTTT.

The J gene is TRBJ2-3, the V gene TRBV19; TRBD2 agrees at 9 bases. J lost 6 bases, V lost 1 base, and 8 bases had no gene match. The germline V gene encodes CDR1 LNHDA and CDR2 SQIVND (reference sequence). The length of the CDR3 is 16 residues. The CDR3: CASSIVSSGNLDTQYF. The CDR3 DNA follows: TGTGCCAGTAGTATAGTTTCTAGCGGGAACTTGGATACGCAGTATTTT.

The sample holds a few counts of this clone. V gene TRBV7-4 combines with J gene TRBJ1-6; D remains unclear. Germline CDR1 is SGHVT and CDR2 is SQSDAQ. The CDR3 covers 15 residues. With 5 bases removed from V and 4 bases from J, the gap between germline ends came to 12 bases. In DNA form, the CDR3 reads TGTGCCAGCAGCCCCGGAGAAAATTATAATTCACCCCTCCACTTT. It yields the protein CASSPGENYNSPLHF.

The CDR3 coding sequence is TGCGCCAGCAGCTTGGCCTACGCCCGCTCTGGAAACACCATATATTTT. Its translation: CASSLAYARSGNTIYF. The genes are TRBV5-1 and TRBJ1-3; D not certain. V was pared by 0 bases and J by 0 bases, with 10 bases between. CDR1 is SGHRS, CDR2 YFSETQ, per germline. The CDR3 is made up of 16 amino acids.

The rearrangement uses TRBV5-6 and TRBJ1-5; TRBD1 might be the D (5 bases). CDR1 is SGHDT and CDR2 is YYEEEE in the germline V gene. Trimming left V 0 bases short and J 5 bases short, with 12 bases between. CDR3 length: 15 amino acids. CDR3 sequence (DNA): TGTGCCAGCAGCTTGGTGGCAGGGAGGGATCAGCCCCAGCATTTT. Protein: CASSLVAGRDQPQHF.

The chain is built from TRBV6-5 and TRBJ2-1; maybe TRBD2 (7 bases). V was shortened by 8 bases and J by 8 bases, with 22 bases between the two germline ends. The CDR3 loop spans 15 amino acids. Germline V gene lookup returns CDR1 MNHEY and CDR2 SVGAGI. The DNA of the CDR3 is TGTGCCAGCTGCAACCGGGAGAGGGGGGGCCATGAGCAGTTCTTC. Translation gives CASCNRERGGHEQFF.

The J gene is TRBJ2-3, the V gene TRBV4-2; no reliable D call. The CDR3 has 16 residues. CDR1 is LGHNA and CDR2 is YNFKEQ in the germline V gene. V was cut by 0 bases and J by 0 bases, with 10 bases left in between. The CDR3 sequence is CASSQDRGRSTDTQYF. CDR3 nucleotides: TGTGCCAGCAGCCAAGACAGAGGTAGGAGCACAGATACGCAGTATTTT.